This T cell receptor beta chain was documented in a study of blood T cells in healthy people across ages. The authors ran a second PCR of about 6 to 12 cycles using a sample-barcoded 5' primer and a J-beta primer mix. TCRdb re-derived calls from the 5' RACE reads in MiXCR, one entry per CDR3 protein. The sample shows hundreds of thousands of distinct CDR3 sequences, about 25% of them seen only once. The CDR3 length is 15 residues. Germline V CDR1 and CDR2: SGHRS, YFSETQ. Trimming took off 2 bases at V and 4 bases at J, with 10 bases between the two ends. As regards this clonotype: Its antigen remains unknown.

With each sample, at least 5 micrograms of total RNA were extracted. Findings and limits, study-wide: Long-lived donors exceeded aged donors in naive CD4+ cells and diversity.

Separately, the same data were catalogued under a study of T cells of mothers and their children.

The sample taken for sequencing was blood. The genes are TRBV5-1 and TRBJ2-6; no clear D. The clonotype was recovered from a boy aged 5-17 years in good health. This CDR3 reads CASSFQSTGANVLTF. The CDR3 DNA sequence: TGCGCCAGCAGCTTCCAGTCTACCGGGGCCAACGTCCTGACTTTC.